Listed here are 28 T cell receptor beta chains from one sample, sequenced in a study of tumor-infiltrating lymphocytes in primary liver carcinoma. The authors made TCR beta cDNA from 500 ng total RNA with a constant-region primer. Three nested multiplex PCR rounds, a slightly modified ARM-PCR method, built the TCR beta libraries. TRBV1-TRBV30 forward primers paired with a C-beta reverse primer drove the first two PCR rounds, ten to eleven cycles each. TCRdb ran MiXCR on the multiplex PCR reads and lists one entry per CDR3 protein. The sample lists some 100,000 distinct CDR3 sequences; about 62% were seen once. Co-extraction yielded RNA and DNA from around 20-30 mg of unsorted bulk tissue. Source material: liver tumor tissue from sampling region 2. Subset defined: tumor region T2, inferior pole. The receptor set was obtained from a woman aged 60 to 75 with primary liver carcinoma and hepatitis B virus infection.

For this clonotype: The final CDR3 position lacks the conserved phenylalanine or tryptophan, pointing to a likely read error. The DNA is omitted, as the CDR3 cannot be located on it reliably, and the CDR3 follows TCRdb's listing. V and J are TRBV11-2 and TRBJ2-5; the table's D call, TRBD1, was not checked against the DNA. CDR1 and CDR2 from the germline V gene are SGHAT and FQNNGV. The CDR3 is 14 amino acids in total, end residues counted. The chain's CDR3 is CASSRPGRQETQYI.

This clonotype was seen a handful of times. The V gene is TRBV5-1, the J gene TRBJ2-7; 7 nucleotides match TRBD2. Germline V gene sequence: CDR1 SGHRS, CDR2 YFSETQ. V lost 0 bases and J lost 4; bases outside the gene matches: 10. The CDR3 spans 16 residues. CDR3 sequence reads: CASSLEGTAGFYEQYF. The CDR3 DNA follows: TGCGCCAGCAGCTTGGAGGGTACAGCGGGATTTTACGAGCAGTACTTC. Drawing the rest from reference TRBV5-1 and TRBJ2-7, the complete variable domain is KAGVTQTPRYLIKTRGQQVTLSCSPISGHRSVSWYQQTPGQGLQFLFEYFSETQRNKGNFPGRFSGRQFSNSRSEMNVSTLELGDSALYLCASSLEGTAGFYEQYFGPGTRLTVT.

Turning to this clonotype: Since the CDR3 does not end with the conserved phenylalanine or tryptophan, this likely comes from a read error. DNA of the CDR3: TGTGCCAGCAGCTTAGTGAGCAGGGGGCGCGCAGATACCCAGTATTAT. Its translation: CASSLVSRGRADTQYY. The V and J genes are TRBV11-2 and TRBJ2-3, with 8 bases that match TRBD1. The CDR3 contains 16 residues. Germline V CDR1 and CDR2: SGHAT, FQNNGV.

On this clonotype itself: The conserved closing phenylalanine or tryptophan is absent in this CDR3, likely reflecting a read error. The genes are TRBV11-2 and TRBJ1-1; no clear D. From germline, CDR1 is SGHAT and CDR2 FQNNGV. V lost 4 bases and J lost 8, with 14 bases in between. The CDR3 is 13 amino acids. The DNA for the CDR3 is TGTGCCAGCAGCTCGAGGGTGGACGGGGAAGCTTTCATT. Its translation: CASSSRVDGEAFI.

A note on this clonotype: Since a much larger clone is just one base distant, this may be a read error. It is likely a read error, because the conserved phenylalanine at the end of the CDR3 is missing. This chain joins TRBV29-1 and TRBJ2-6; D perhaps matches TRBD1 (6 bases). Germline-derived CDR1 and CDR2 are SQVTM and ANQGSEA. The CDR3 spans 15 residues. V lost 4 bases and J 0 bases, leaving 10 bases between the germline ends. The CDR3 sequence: CSVGRGDSGANVLTL. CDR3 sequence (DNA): TGCAGCGTTGGCAGGGGAGACTCTGGGGCCAACGTCCTGACTTTA.

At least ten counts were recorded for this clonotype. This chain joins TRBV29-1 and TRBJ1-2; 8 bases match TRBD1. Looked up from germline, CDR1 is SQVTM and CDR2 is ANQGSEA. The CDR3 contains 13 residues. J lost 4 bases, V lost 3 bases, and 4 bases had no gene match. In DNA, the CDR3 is TGCAGCGTTGACAGGGGGCCTGGCTATGGCTACACCTTC. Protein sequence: CSVDRGPGYGYTF. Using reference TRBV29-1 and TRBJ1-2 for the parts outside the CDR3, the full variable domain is SAVISQKPSRDICQRGTSLTIQCQVDSQVTMMFWYRQQPGQSLTLIATANQGSEATYESGFVIDKFPISRPNLTFSTLTVSNMSPEDSSIYLCSVDRGPGYGYTFGSGTRLTVV.

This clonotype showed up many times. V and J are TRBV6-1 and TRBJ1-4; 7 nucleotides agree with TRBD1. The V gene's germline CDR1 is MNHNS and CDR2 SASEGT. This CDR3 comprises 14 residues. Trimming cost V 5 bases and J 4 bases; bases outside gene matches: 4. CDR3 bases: TGTGCCAGCAGTAACCGGGACAGTAATGAAAAACTGTTTTTT. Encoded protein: CASSNRDSNEKLFF.

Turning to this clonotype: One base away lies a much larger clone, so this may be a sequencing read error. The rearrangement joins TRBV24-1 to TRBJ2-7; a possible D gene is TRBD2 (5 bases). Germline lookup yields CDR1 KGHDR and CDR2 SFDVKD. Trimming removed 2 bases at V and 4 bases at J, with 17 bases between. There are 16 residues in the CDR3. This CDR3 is CATSDSVGNSRYEQYF. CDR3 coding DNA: TGTGCCACCAGTGATTCAGTCGGGAACAGTAGGTACGAGCAGTACTTC.

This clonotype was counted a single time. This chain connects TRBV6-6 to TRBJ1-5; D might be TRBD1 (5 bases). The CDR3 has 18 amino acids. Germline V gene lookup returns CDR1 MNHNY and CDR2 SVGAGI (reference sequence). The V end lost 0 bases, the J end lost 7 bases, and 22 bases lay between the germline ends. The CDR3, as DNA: TGTGCCAGCAGTTACTCGTGGGAACTCGGGGGGATCAACCAGCCCCAGCATTTT. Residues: CASSYSWELGGINQPQHF.

The CDR3 bases are TGTGCCAGCAGCCTAAGGGGCCACAGGGGTAGGAATGAGCAGTTCTTC. Protein sequence: CASSLRGHRGRNEQFF. The chain combines TRBV28 with TRBJ2-1; 7 nucleotides agree with TRBD1. V was pared by 6 bases and J by 7 bases, with 15 bases of the junction left unmatched. Germline lookup yields CDR1 MDHEN and CDR2 SYDVKM. CDR3 length: 16 amino acids.

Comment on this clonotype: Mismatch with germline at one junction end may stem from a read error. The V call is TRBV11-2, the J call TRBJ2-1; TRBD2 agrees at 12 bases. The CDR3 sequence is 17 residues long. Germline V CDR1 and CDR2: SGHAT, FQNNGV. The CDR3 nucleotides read TGTGCCTGCAGCAGGAGGCTAGCGGGAGGGACGGGGGATGAGCAGTTCTTC. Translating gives CACSRRLAGGTGDEQFF.

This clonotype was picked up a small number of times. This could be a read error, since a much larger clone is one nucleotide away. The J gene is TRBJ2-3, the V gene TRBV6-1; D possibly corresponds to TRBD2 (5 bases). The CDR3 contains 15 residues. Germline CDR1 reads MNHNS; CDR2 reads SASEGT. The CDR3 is CDPTAEDHREDTQYF. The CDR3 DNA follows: TGTGACCCGACCGCCGAGGATCATCGGGAAGATACGCAGTATTTT.

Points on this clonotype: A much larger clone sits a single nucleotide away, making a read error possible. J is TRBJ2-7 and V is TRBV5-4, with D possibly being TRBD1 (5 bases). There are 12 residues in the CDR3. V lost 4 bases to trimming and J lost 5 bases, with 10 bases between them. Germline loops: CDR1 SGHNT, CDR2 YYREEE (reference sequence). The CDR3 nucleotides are TGTGCCAGCAGCCGGGCCAGGGACGAGCAGTACTTC. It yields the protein CASSRARDEQYF.

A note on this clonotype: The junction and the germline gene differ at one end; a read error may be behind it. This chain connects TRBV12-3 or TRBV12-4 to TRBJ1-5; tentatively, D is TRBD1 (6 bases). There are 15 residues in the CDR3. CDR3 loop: CASSPTGNRDQPQHF. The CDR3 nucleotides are TGTGCCAGCAGTCCGACAGGCAATAGAGATCAGCCCCAACATTTT.

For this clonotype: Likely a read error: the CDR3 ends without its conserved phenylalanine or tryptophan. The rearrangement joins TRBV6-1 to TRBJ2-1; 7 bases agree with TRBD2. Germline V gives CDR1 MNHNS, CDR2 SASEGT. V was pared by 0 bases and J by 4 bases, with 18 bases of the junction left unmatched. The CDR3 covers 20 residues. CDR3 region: CASSEARGTLGLKRYNEQFL. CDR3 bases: TGTGCCAGCAGTGAAGCGCGGGGGACCCTAGGTCTTAAACGGTACAATGAGCAGTTCCTC.

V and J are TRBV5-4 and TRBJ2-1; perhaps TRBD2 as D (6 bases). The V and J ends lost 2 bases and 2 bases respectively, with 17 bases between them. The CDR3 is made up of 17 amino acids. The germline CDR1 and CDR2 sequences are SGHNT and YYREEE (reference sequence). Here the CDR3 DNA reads TGTGCCAGCAGCTTAAGTCGACTAGTGGAGCCCTACAATGAGCAGTTCTTC. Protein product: CASSLSRLVEPYNEQFF.

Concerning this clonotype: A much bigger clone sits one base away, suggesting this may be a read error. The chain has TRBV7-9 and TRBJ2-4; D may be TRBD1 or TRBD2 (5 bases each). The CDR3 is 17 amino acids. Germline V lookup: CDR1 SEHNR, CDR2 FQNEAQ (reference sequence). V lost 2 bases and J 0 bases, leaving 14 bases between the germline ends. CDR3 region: CASSLWTTSRAKNIQYF. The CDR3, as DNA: TGTGCCAGCAGCTTATGGACAACTAGTAGAGCCAAAAACATTCAGTACTTC.

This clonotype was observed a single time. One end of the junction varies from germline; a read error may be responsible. The CDR3 region has the DNA TGTGCCAGCAGACGGAGGGCGCGAACGGAGACCCAGTGCTTC. It is translated as CASRRRARTETQCF. The chain has TRBV12-3 or TRBV12-4 and TRBJ2-5; tentatively, D is TRBD2 (6 bases). CDR3 length: 14 amino acids.

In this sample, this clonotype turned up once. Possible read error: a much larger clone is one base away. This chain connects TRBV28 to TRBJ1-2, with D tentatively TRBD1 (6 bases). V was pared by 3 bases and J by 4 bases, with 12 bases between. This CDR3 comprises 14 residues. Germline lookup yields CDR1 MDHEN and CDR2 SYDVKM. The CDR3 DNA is TGTGCCAGCAGTTTCCCGACAGGATTCTATGGCTACACCTTC. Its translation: CASSFPTGFYGYTF.

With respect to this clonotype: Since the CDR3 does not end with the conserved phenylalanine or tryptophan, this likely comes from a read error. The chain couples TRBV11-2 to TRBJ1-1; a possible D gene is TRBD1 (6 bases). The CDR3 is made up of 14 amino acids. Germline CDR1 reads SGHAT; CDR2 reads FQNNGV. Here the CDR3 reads CASSVEQGRAEAFL. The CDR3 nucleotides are TGTGCCAGCAGCGTAGAGCAGGGGAGGGCCGAAGCTTTCTTA.

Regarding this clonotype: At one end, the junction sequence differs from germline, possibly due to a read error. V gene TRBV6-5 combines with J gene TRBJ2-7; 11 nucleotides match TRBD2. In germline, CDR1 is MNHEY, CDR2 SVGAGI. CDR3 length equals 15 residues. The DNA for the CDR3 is TGTGCCAGCATTTACGGGACTAGCGGTTCCTACAAGCAGTACTTC. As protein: CASIYGTSGSYKQYF.

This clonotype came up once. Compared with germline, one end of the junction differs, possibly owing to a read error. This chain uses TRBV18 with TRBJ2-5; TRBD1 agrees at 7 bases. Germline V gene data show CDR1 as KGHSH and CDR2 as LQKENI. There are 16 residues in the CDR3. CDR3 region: CASSSRTGAAQETKYF. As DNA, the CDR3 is TGTGCCAGCTCATCGCGGACAGGAGCAGCTCAAGAGACCAAGTACTTC.

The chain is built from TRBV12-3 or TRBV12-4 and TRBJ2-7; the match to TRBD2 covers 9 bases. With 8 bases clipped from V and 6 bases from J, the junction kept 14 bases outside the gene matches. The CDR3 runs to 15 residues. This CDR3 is CASGLHLAGAGEQYF. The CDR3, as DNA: TGTGCCAGCGGTCTCCATTTAGCGGGAGCAGGCGAGCAGTACTTC.

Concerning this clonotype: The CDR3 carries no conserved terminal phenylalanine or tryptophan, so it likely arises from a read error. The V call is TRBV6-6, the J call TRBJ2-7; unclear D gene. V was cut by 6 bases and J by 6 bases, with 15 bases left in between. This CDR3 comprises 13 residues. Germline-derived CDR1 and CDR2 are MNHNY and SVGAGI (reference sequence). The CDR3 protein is CASSKRLQFEQYL. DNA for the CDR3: TGTGCCAGCAGCAAGCGACTCCAGTTCGAGCAGTACTTA.

Here the CDR3 reads CAISQGEGGYTF. The DNA of the CDR3 is TGTGCCATCAGCCAGGGGGAAGGTGGCTACACCTTC. The rearrangement uses TRBV10-3 and TRBJ1-2; 7 bases match TRBD1. CDR1 and CDR2 (germline): ENHRY, SYGVKD. This CDR3 region has 12 residues. Trimming cost V 6 bases and J 7 bases; bases outside gene matches: 5.

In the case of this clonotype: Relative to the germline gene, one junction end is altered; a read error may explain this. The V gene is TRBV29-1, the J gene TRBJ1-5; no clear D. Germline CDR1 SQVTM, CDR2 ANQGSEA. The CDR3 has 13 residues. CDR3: CSVECVSRQPQHF. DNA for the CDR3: TGCAGTGTTGAGTGTGTCTCCCGCCAGCCCCAGCATTTT.

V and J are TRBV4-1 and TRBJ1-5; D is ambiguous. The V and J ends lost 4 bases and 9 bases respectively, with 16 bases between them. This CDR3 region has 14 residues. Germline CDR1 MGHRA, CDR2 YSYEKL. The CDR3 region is CASSPIETGWPQHF. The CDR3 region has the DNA TGCGCCAGCAGCCCAATTGAGACGGGTTGGCCCCAGCATTTT.

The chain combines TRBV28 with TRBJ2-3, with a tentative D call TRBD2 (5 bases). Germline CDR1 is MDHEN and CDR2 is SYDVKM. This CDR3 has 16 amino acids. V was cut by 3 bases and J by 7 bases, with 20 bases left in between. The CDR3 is CASSLLRRAQEYTQYF. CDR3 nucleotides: TGTGCCAGCAGTTTGTTGAGGCGGGCCCAAGAGTATACGCAGTATTTT.